This T cell receptor (beta chain) is from a study of CD8 T cells in ankylosing spondylitis. General observations from the study: Disease-linked clones bore a CD8+ phenotype and were relatively rare in peripheral blood.

Scientists made TCR beta libraries using quantitative 5'-RACE with molecular barcodes. From the 5' RACE reads, TCRdb called clonotypes with MiXCR, one entry per CDR3 protein. The sample contains more than 150,000 distinct CDR3 sequences, more than 9% of which appear only once. This CDR3 region has 13 residues. Germline CDR1 SGHAT, CDR2 FQNNGV. V was trimmed by 6 bases and J by 1 base, leaving 9 bases between them. This clonotype was detected ten times or more. What it binds is unknown. The rearrangement joins TRBV11-2 to TRBJ1-2, with D perhaps TRBD1 (5 bases). This clonotype originated in a male donor with ankylosing spondylitis or in good health (not recorded which). Sequenced material: blood, either unsorted or a sorted T cell fraction (not recorded which). The CDR3: CASSPGNNYGYTF. The CDR3, as DNA: TGTGCCAGCAGTCCAGGGAATAACTATGGCTACACCTTC.